The 21 T cell receptor beta chains presented below share a single source sample, sequenced in a study of blood T cell repertoires in COVID-19. The repertoire was sequenced with immunoSEQ multiplex PCR; TCRdb's copy has only in-frame clones and lacks some. This table has roughly 260,000 clones, 75% to 95% appearing once. The sample consisted of peripheral blood. The source is a person between 18 and 35 years old with COVID-19, enrolled during active disease.

This sequence joins TRBV3-1 (or the pseudogene TRBV3-2) and TRBJ1-6; no clear D. CDR1 and CDR2 from the germline V gene are LGHDT and YNNKEL (reference sequence). V lost 3 bases, J lost 8 bases, and 11 bases lay in between. The CDR3 is 14 amino acids. The DNA of the CDR3 is TGTGCCAGCAGCCAGACCGCGGCATATTCACCCCTCCACTTT. It codes for CASSQTAAYSPLHF.

The chain links TRBV5-6 to TRBJ2-2; the match to TRBD2 covers 7 bases. After removal of 1 base from V and 2 bases from J, the junction contained 5 bases not matched to a gene. Germline CDR1 and CDR2: SGHDT and YYEEEE. The CDR3 length is 16 residues. Here the CDR3 reads CASSLRLAVNTGELFF. In nucleotides, the CDR3 is TGTGCCAGCAGCTTGCGCCTAGCGGTAAACACCGGGGAGCTGTTTTTT.

This sequence joins TRBV23-1 and TRBJ1-6; D may be TRBD1 (6 bases). TRBV23-1 is marked as an open reading frame, function uncertain. The CDR3 contains 14 residues. Trimming removed 2 bases from V and 5 bases from J, with 7 bases in between. The CDR3 region is CASSQTGNNSPLHF. The DNA for the CDR3 is TGCGCCAGCAGTCAAACAGGGAATAATTCACCCCTCCACTTT.

This rearrangement joins TRBV3-1 (or the pseudogene TRBV3-2) to TRBJ2-1, with a tentative D call TRBD1 (6 bases). Trimming removed 5 bases at V and 6 bases at J, with 11 bases between. CDR1 and CDR2 (germline): LGHDT, YNNKEL (reference sequence). This CDR3 has 13 residues. The CDR3 reads CASSARGGNEQFF. The DNA for the CDR3 is TGTGCCAGCAGCGCCAGGGGTGGCAATGAGCAGTTCTTC.

This chain joins TRBV3-1 (or the pseudogene TRBV3-2) and TRBJ2-3; a weak D match, TRBD2 (6 bases). Deletions cut 1 base from V and 4 bases from J, with 12 bases between. The CDR3 loop spans 15 amino acids. Germline CDR1 LGHDT, CDR2 YNNKEL (reference sequence). Here the CDR3 DNA reads TGTGCCAGCAGCCAAGCTCGGAGGGGACCAGATACGCAGTATTTT. Amino acid sequence: CASSQARRGPDTQYF.

This rearrangement joins TRBV6-2 or TRBV6-3 to TRBJ2-5, with D possibly TRBD1 on 6 matching bases. Trimming took off 6 bases at V and 2 bases at J, with 13 bases between the two ends. This CDR3 is built from 14 residues. Germline lookup yields CDR1 MNHEY and CDR2 SVGEGT. The CDR3 region is CASSHGQKQETQYF. For the CDR3, the DNA is TGTGCCAGCAGCCATGGACAGAAACAAGAGACCCAGTACTTC.

V gene TRBV14 combines with J gene TRBJ1-1, with D tentatively TRBD1 (6 bases). The V end lost 5 bases, the J end lost 8 bases, and 12 bases lay between the germline ends. In germline, CDR1 is SGHDN, CDR2 FVKESK. There are 12 residues in the CDR3. CDR3 protein: CASSSGGGEAFF. In DNA, the CDR3 is TGTGCCAGCAGCTCCGGGGGGGGCGAAGCTTTCTTT.

The V call is TRBV12-3 or TRBV12-4, the J call TRBJ1-5; D unclear. The CDR3 loop spans 12 amino acids. Trimming shortened V by 6 bases and J by 9 bases, and 12 bases separated the two germline ends. DNA for the CDR3: TGTGCCAGCAGCTTCTCGGGTGCGCCCCAGCATTTT. Translated, it gives CASSFSGAPQHF.

This sequence joins TRBV30 and TRBJ2-1; 8 nucleotides agree with TRBD2. Germline values: CDR1 GTSNPN, CDR2 SVGIG (reference sequence). The trim removed 0 bases at V and 2 bases at J, leaving 6 bases unmatched. The CDR3 has 16 residues. The CDR3 bases are TGTGCCTGGAGTGTTCAACTAGCGGCTACCTACAATGAGCAGTTCTTC. This encodes CAWSVQLAATYNEQFF.

The genes are TRBV7-9 and TRBJ1-2; D possibly corresponds to TRBD1 (6 bases). The V and J ends lost 6 bases and 8 bases respectively, with 13 bases between them. The CDR3 contains 12 residues. CDR1 and CDR2 (germline): SEHNR, FQNEAQ (reference sequence). The CDR3 DNA is TGTGCCAGCAGTCCGGCGGGGGGCGGCTACACCTTC. Protein sequence: CASSPAGGGYTF.

This chain joins TRBV12-3 or TRBV12-4 and TRBJ1-2; maybe TRBD1 (5 bases). This CDR3 has 12 residues. V shed 5 bases and J shed 2 bases, with 6 bases lying between them. CDR3 bases: TGTGCCAGCAGTCGACAGAACTATGGCTACACCTTC. It translates to CASSRQNYGYTF.

The CDR3 sequence: CASSYSGSNSYNEQFF. Here the CDR3 DNA reads TGTGCCAGCAGCTATAGCGGGTCGAACTCCTACAATGAGCAGTTCTTC. The V call is TRBV2, the J call TRBJ2-1, with TRBD2 identical over 7 bases. This CDR3 is built from 16 residues. Germline CDR1 is SNHLY and CDR2 is FYNNEI. The V segment lost 6 bases and the J segment 0 bases; nucleotides outside the gene matches: 8.

The rearrangement links TRBV28 to TRBJ2-7; the match to TRBD1 covers 9 bases. The germline V gene encodes CDR1 MDHEN and CDR2 SYDVKM. V shed 4 bases, J shed 1 base, and the junction held 5 bases outside the gene matches. This CDR3 is 15 amino acids long. CDR3 sequence: CASSYRGLGSYEQYF. The CDR3 DNA reads TGTGCCAGCAGTTACAGGGGGCTCGGATCCTACGAGCAGTACTTC.

Here the CDR3 reads CASSEAVTSGSWSTDTQYF. The CDR3, as DNA: TGTGCCAGCAGTGAAGCGGTGACTAGCGGGAGTTGGAGCACAGATACGCAGTATTTT. The chain couples TRBV2 to TRBJ2-3, with TRBD2 matching 12 bases. V was pared by 0 bases and J by 0 bases, with 7 bases of the junction left unmatched. The CDR3 runs to 19 residues. From germline, CDR1 is SNHLY and CDR2 FYNNEI.

V is TRBV6-6 and J is TRBJ2-5, with D maybe TRBD2 (6 bases). CDR1 is MNHNY and CDR2 is SVGAGI in the germline V gene (reference sequence). CDR3 length equals 12 residues. Between the trimmed V and J ends, which lost 6 bases and 5 bases, there was a span of 10 bases. CDR3 bases: TGTGCCAGCAGGCCGGGGAGGGAGACCCAGTACTTC. Translating gives CASRPGRETQYF.

The chain couples TRBV2 to TRBJ1-2, with 7 bases that match TRBD1. Germline assignment: CDR1 SNHLY and CDR2 FYNNEI. The CDR3 has 13 residues. V shed 7 bases and J 8 bases; nucleotides not matched to a gene: 10. The chain's CDR3 is CASIATGPDGYTF. CDR3 coding DNA: TGTGCCAGCATCGCGACAGGGCCGGACGGCTACACCTTC.

The CDR3 DNA is TGTGCCAGCAGTTACTCGAACGGGTTTAATGAAAAACTGTTTTTT. This encodes CASSYSNGFNEKLFF. The chain uses TRBV6-5 and TRBJ1-4; D not certain. The CDR3 runs 15 residues. Trimming pared 0 bases from V and 4 bases from J, leaving 9 bases between. Per germline, CDR1 MNHEY and CDR2 SVGAGI.

The chain has TRBV5-4 and TRBJ2-5, with TRBD2 matching 9 bases. The V gene's germline CDR1 is SGHNT and CDR2 YYREEE (reference sequence). This CDR3 is 14 amino acids long. The V and J ends lost 5 bases and 2 bases, in that order; junction bases with no gene match: 4. The CDR3 loop reads CASSDAGGQETQYF. The CDR3 coding sequence is TGTGCCAGCAGTGACGCGGGAGGGCAAGAGACCCAGTACTTC.

The V call is TRBV4-2, the J call TRBJ2-5; possible D gene TRBD1, 6 bases. Per the germline V gene, CDR1 is LGHNA and CDR2 is YNFKEQ. V was cut by 3 bases and J by 0 bases, with 11 bases left in between. The CDR3 runs 15 residues. In DNA, the CDR3 is TGTGCCAGCAGCCAGGCGACAGGAGACCAAGAGACCCAGTACTTC. Its translation is CASSQATGDQETQYF.

This chain links TRBV2 with TRBJ1-1, with D unresolved. The germline V gene encodes CDR1 SNHLY and CDR2 FYNNEI. The V end was cut by 6 bases, the J end by 6 bases, with 17 bases between. The CDR3 contains 14 residues. This chain's CDR3 is CASSDPRVGSEAFF. The CDR3 DNA reads as TGTGCCAGCAGCGACCCGAGGGTAGGCTCTGAAGCTTTCTTT.

The rearrangement links TRBV29-1 to TRBJ2-7; D is uncertain. CDR3 length equals 13 residues. CDR1 SQVTM and CDR2 ANQGSEA come from the germline V gene. Trimming shortened V by 4 bases and J by 4 bases, and 14 bases separated the two germline ends. CDR3 protein: CSVVSEPRYEQYF. In DNA form, the CDR3 reads TGCAGCGTTGTATCGGAGCCGAGGTACGAGCAGTACTTC.